This paragraph reports one TCR beta chain. Its antigen is unknown. The investigators reverse transcribed all of the isolated RNA, so they sequenced expressed TCRB transcripts. Profiling relied on immunoSEQ multiplex PCR, and the TCRdb table lists in-frame clones only, not all of them. The top ten clones hold 0.9% to 1.2% of a sample with around 300,000 clones, roughly 8% of them seen once. The data belong to a study of beta chain features in type 1 diabetes. Overall study findings and caveats: More deletions and fewer insertions at VDJ junctions were seen in type 1 diabetes patients.

This CDR3 contains 14 residues. Germline CDR1 reads SGHRS; CDR2 reads YFSETQ. The V end was cut by 3 bases, the J end by 1 base, with 11 bases between. The sequencing input was central memory CD4+ T cells from blood. The rearrangement uses TRBV5-1 and TRBJ2-7; D possibly corresponds to TRBD1 (6 bases). This clonotype was obtained from a woman between 18 and 30 years old in good health. CDR3 bases: TGCGCCAGCAGCTCCCTACAGGGTTCCTACGAGCAGTACTTC. Translation gives CASSSLQGSYEQYF.